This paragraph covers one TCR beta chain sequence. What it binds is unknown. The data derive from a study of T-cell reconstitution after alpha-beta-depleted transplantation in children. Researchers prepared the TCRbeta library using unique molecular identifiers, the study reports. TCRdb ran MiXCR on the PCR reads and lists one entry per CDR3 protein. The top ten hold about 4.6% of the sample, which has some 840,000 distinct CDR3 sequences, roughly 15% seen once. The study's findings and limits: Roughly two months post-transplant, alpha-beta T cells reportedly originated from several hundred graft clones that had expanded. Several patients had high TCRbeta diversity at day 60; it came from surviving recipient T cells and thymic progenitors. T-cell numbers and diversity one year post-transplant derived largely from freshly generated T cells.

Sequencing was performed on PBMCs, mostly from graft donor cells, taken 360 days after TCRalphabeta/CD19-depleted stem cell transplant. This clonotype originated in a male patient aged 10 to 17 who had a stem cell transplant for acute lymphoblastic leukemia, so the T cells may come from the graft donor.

The chain's CDR3 is CSAQGLAGGARENEQFF. CDR3 sequence (DNA): TGCAGCGCCCAGGGACTAGCGGGGGGGGCCCGGGAAAATGAGCAGTTCTTC. J is TRBJ2-1 and V is TRBV20-1; TRBD2 matches 16 bases. CDR1 is DFQATT, CDR2 SNEGSKA, per germline (reference sequence). The CDR3 is 17 amino acids.